This T cell receptor beta chain was identified in a study of blood T cell repertoires in COVID-19. On the study more broadly: From the United States, Italy and Spain came samples of acute and convalescent COVID-19. PBMCs, B-cell-depleted T cells, or T cells provided the cDNA or gDNA that made up the material.

Trimming took 5 bases from V and 5 from J; bases not matched to a gene: 9. There are 17 residues in the CDR3. Germline V gene data show CDR1 as LGHDT and CDR2 as YNNKEL (reference sequence). In the source study's methods: Reference gene primer amplification gave nucleated cell count estimates. The protocol was immunoSEQ multiplex PCR, while the TCRdb copy is restricted to in-frame clones and leaves out a portion. D and trimming come from the DNA, and the V and J calls and clone size come from that table. This sample carries more than 250,000 clones, under 90% of them seen once, and the ten largest clones take about 9.4%. Individuals aged about 18 to 100 years were recruited from 24 US areas.

The chain combines TRBV3-1 (or the pseudogene TRBV3-2) with TRBJ2-5, with TRBD2 matching over 15 bases. The source of this sequence is a woman aged 18-29 years who had recovered from COVID-19. Specimen: PBMCs or T cells enriched from blood (not recorded which). The CDR3 bases are TGTGCCAGCAGCTCCGGGACTAGCGGGGGGCATGGGGAGACCCAGTACTTC. Its translation is CASSSGTSGGHGETQYF.